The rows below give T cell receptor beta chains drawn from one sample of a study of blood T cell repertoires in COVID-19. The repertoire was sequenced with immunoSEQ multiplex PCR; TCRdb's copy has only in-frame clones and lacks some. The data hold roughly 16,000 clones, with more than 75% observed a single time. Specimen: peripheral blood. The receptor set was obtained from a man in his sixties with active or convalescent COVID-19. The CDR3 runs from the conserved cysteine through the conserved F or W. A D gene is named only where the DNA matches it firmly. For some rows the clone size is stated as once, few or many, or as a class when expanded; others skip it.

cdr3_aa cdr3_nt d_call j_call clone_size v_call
CASSARGGNQPQHF TGTGCCAGCAGTGCGAGGGGGGGAAATCAGCCCCAGCATTTT NA TRBJ1-5 NA TRBV27
CASSEAQGGADTQYF TGTGCCAGCAGTGAAGCGCAAGGGGGCGCAGATACGCAGTATTTT TRBD1 TRBJ2-3 NA TRBV6-1
CASSSSRASSYNSPLHF TGTGCCAGCAGCTCAAGCAGGGCAAGCTCCTATAATTCACCCCTCCACTTT NA TRBJ1-6 NA TRBV7-9
CASSPRTGPLYGYTF TGTGCCAGTAGTCCCCGGACAGGGCCGCTCTATGGCTACACCTTC TRBD1 TRBJ1-2 once TRBV19
CASSLRTGTSEKLFF TGCGCCAGCAGCCTCAGAACAGGGACTAGCGAAAAACTGTTTTTT NA TRBJ1-4 NA TRBV5-1
CASRPTGGFQETQYF TGCGCCAGCAGGCCTACAGGGGGTTTCCAAGAGACCCAGTACTTC TRBD1 TRBJ2-5 NA TRBV5-1
CASTSYAGGEQYF TGTGCCAGCACCTCGTATGCAGGAGGGGAGCAGTACTTC NA TRBJ2-7 NA TRBV2
CASSPDSQETQYF TGTGCCAGCTCACCTGACAGCCAAGAGACCCAGTACTTC NA TRBJ2-5 NA TRBV18
CASRVGTENSPLHF TGTGCCAGCAGAGTTGGGACAGAGAATTCACCCCTCCACTTT TRBD1 TRBJ1-6 few TRBV6-5
CSASGVGSGSYEQYF TGCAGTGCTAGTGGGGTAGGTAGCGGGAGCTACGAGCAGTACTTC TRBD2 TRBJ2-7 NA TRBV20-1
CASTPRQGGYGYTF TGTGCCAGTACTCCGAGACAGGGGGGCTATGGCTACACCTTC TRBD1 TRBJ1-2 NA TRBV19
CASSLLSNYGYTF TGTGCCAGCAGTTTATTATCTAACTATGGCTACACCTTC NA TRBJ1-2 NA TRBV12-3/TRBV12-4
CASSYSRTGGGYTF TGTGCCAGCAGTTACTCGCGGACAGGGGGTGGCTACACCTTC TRBD1 TRBJ1-2 NA TRBV6-2/TRBV6-3
CASSLARGRSGNYGYTF TGCGCCAGCAGCTTGGCGCGTGGGAGGAGTGGTAACTATGGCTACACCTTC NA TRBJ1-2 NA TRBV5-1
CAISPDTNYGYTF TGTGCCATCAGTCCAGACACTAACTATGGCTACACCTTC NA TRBJ1-2 NA TRBV10-3
CASSQVLARQTQYF TGCGCCAGCAGCCAAGTACTAGCCAGGCAGACCCAGTACTTC NA TRBJ2-5 NA TRBV4-1
CASSGQGNTEAFF TGTGCCAGCAGCGGACAGGGGAACACTGAAGCTTTCTTT TRBD1 TRBJ1-1 NA TRBV6-5
CASSSPGTGDIVEQYF TGTGCCAGCAGCTCCCCCGGGACAGGGGACATAGTCGAGCAGTACTTC TRBD1 TRBJ2-7 NA TRBV11-2
CASSALAGAVSEQFF TGTGCCAGCAGTGCTCTAGCGGGAGCGGTAAGTGAGCAGTTCTTC TRBD2 TRBJ2-1 NA TRBV2
CASSLSMAASHTF TGTGCCAGCAGTTTATCGATGGCGGCGTCTCACACCTTC NA TRBJ1-2 NA TRBV27
CASGTVFSHEQYF TGTGCCAGCGGGACAGTCTTTTCCCACGAGCAGTACTTC TRBD1 TRBJ2-7 NA TRBV19
CATSSRLAGGTDTQYF TGTGCCACCAGCTCAAGACTAGCGGGGGGCACAGATACGCAGTATTTT TRBD2 TRBJ2-3 NA TRBV24-1
CASSRGLAETQYF TGCGCCAGCAGCCGGGGACTAGCCGAGACCCAGTACTTC TRBD2 TRBJ2-5 NA TRBV10-1
CASSPIGLKLAKNIQYF TGTGCCAGCAGCCCTATAGGACTGAAACTAGCCAAAAACATTCAGTACTTC NA TRBJ2-4 NA TRBV4-2
CARPPGTSSGNEQFF TGTGCCAGGCCTCCCGGGACTAGTTCCGGCAATGAGCAGTTCTTC TRBD2 TRBJ2-1 NA TRBV3-1/TRBV3-2
CASSPMGTSGLQETQYF TGTGCCAGCAGCCCTATGGGGACTAGCGGCCTCCAAGAGACCCAGTACTTC TRBD2 TRBJ2-5 NA TRBV5-8
CASKGQGTGELFF TGTGCCAGTAAGGGACAGGGAACCGGGGAGCTGTTTTTT TRBD1 TRBJ2-2 NA TRBV19
CAWSPPWTGFNEKLFF TGTGCCTGGAGTCCCCCCTGGACAGGCTTCAATGAAAAACTGTTTTTT TRBD1 TRBJ1-4 once TRBV30
CASSFTWQGVEKLFF TGTGCCAGCAGCTTCACTTGGCAGGGGGTTGAAAAACTGTTTTTT TRBD1 TRBJ1-4 NA TRBV27
CASSDWQDNQPQHF TGTGCCAGCAGTGACTGGCAGGATAATCAGCCCCAGCATTTT NA TRBJ1-5 NA TRBV2